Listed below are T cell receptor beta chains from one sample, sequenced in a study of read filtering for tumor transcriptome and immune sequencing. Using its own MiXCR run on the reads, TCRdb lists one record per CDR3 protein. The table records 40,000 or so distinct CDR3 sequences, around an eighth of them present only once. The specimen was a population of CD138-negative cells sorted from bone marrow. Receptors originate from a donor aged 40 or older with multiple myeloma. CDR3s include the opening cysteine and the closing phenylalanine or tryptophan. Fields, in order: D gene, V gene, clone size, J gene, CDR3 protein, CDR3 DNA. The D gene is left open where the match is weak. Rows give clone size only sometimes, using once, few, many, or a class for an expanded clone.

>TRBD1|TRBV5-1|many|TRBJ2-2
CASSLETGDTGELFF
TGCGCCAGCAGCTTGGAGACAGGGGACACCGGGGAGCTGTTTTTT
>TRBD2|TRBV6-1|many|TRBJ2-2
CASSEGGLAGGSNTGELFF
TGTGCCAGCAGTGAAGGGGGACTAGCGGGAGGATCGAACACCGGGGAGCTGTTTTTT
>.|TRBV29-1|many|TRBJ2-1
CSVDPPGPRNEQFF
TGCAGCGTTGACCCCCCAGGACCGAGGAATGAGCAGTTCTTC
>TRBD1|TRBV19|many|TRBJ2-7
CASSIVGTAYEQYF
TGTGCCAGTAGTATAGTCGGGACAGCTTACGAGCAGTACTTC
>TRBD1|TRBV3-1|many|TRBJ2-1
CASSQVRVRTGTTYNEQFF
TGTGCCAGCAGCCAAGTCAGAGTCCGGACAGGGACCACCTACAATGAGCAGTTCTTC
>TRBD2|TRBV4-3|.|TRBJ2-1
CAGGGPRANEQFF
TGCGCCGGCGGGGGGCCAAGGGCCAATGAGCAGTTCTTC
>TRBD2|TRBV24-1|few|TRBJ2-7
CATSDPGTSTYEQYF
TGTGCCACCAGTGATCCCGGGACTAGCACCTACGAGCAGTACTTC
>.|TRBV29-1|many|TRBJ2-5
CSARLGSETQYF
TGCAGCGCCCGACTAGGATCGGAGACCCAGTACTTC
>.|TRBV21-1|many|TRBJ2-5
CASSKGGGTKDDQETQYF
TGTGCCAGCAGCAAAGGTGGCGGGACAAAGGACGATCAAGAGACCCAGTACTTC
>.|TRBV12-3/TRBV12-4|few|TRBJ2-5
CASSSFGLGKETQYF
TGTGCCAGCAGCTCTTTTGGGTTGGGGAAAGAGACCCAGTACTTC
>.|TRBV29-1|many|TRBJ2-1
CSVEDLRRGTYNEQFF
TGCAGCGTTGAAGATCTTCGGCGCGGGACCTACAATGAGCAGTTCTTC
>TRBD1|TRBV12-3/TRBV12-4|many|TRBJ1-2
CASTLTGARYTF
TGTGCCAGCACCCTAACAGGGGCGCGCTACACCTTC
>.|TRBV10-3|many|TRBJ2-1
CAISEGLRGYNEQFF
TGTGCCATCAGTGAGGGTCTCAGGGGATACAATGAGCAGTTCTTC
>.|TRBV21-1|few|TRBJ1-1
CASSKERLRGGWGEAFF
TGTGCCAGCAGCAAAGAAAGGTTAAGGGGGGGCTGGGGAGAAGCTTTCTTT
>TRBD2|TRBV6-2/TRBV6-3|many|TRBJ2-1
CASSYPGLAGGPNEQFF
TGTGCCAGCAGTTACCCCGGACTAGCGGGAGGGCCGAATGAGCAGTTCTTC
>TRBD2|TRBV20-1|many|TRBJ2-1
CSASPSGRNEQFF
TGCAGTGCTAGTCCTAGCGGGAGGAATGAGCAGTTCTTC
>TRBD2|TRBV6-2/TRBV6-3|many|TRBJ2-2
CASSYPKAGSGSRTGELFF
TGTGCCAGCAGTTACCCCAAAGCCGGTAGCGGGAGTCGCACCGGGGAGCTGTTTTTT
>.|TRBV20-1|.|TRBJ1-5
CSARPGDSNQPQHF
TGCAGTGCTAGACCCGGGGACAGCAATCAGCCCCAGCATTTT
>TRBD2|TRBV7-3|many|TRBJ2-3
CASSTGTSGTDTQYF
TGTGCCAGCAGCACCGGGACTAGCGGGACAGATACGCAGTATTTT
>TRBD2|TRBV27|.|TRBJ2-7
CASSSNPSGGDYEQYF
TGTGCCAGCAGTTCAAACCCTAGCGGGGGGGACTACGAGCAGTACTTC
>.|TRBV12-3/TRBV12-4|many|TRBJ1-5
CASSLPGRASQPQHF
TGTGCCAGCAGTTTGCCAGGAAGGGCGAGTCAGCCCCAGCATTTT
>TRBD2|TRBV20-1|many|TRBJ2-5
CSGLRTSGRETQYF
TGCAGTGGTTTGAGGACTAGCGGGAGAGAGACCCAGTACTTC
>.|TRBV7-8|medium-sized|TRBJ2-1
CASSQDSVDEQFF
TGTGCCAGCAGCCAAGACTCAGTGGATGAGCAGTTCTTC
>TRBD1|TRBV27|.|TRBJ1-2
CASSSDRVYGYTF
TGTGCCAGCAGTTCGGACAGGGTCTATGGCTACACCTTC
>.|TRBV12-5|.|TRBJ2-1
CASGLNRDEQFF
TGTGCTAGTGGTTTAAACCGGGATGAGCAGTTCTTC
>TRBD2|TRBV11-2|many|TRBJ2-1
CASSRLLAGGPDEQFF
TGTGCCAGCAGCCGATTACTAGCGGGAGGGCCCGATGAGCAGTTCTTC
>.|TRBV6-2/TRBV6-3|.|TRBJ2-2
CASSYPLRGNTGELFF
TGTGCCAGCAGTTACCCCCTTCGAGGGAACACCGGGGAGCTGTTTTTT
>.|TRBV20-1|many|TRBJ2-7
CSATPTRGSASYEQYF
TGCAGTGCTACCCCAACCCGGGGTAGCGCCTCCTACGAGCAGTACTTC
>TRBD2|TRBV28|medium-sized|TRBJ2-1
CASSLVGGSINNEQFF
TGTGCCAGCAGTTTAGTGGGCGGGAGCATTAACAATGAGCAGTTCTTC
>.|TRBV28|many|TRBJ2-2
CASSPSGKTGELFF
TGTGCCAGCAGTCCATCGGGGAAAACCGGGGAGCTGTTTTTT
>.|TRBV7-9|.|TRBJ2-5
CASSLFREETQYF
TGTGCCAGCAGCTTATTCAGAGAAGAGACCCAGTACTTC
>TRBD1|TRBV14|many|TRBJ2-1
CASSQGRGTSSYNEQFF
TGTGCCAGCAGCCAAGGCAGGGGGACAAGCTCCTACAATGAGCAGTTCTTC
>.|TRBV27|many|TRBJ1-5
CASSRRRGSNQPQHF
TGTGCCAGCAGTCGGCGCAGGGGTTCCAATCAGCCCCAGCATTTT
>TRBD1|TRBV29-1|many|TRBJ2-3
CSVGTADRGAADTQYF
TGCAGCGTTGGAACTGCGGACAGGGGGGCCGCAGATACGCAGTATTTT
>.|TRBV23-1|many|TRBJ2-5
CASSHLIGDTIQETQYF
TGCGCCAGCAGTCACCTGATTGGGGACACCATCCAAGAGACCCAGTACTTC
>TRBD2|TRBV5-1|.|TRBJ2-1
CASSLGSPSGSLALNEQFF
TGCGCCAGCAGCTTGGGCTCCCCTAGCGGGAGCCTCGCCCTCAATGAGCAGTTCTTC
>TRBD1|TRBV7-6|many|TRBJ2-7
CASSLGPSGPTGDSYEQYF
TGTGCCAGCAGCTTAGGGCCTTCCGGTCCGACAGGGGACTCCTACGAGCAGTACTTC
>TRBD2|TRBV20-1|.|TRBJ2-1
CSARDYLGGAYNEQFF
TGCAGTGCTAGAGATTACTTGGGGGGGGCCTACAATGAGCAGTTCTTC
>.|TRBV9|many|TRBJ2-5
CASSVTPAYQETQYF
TGTGCCAGCAGCGTGACCCCGGCGTACCAAGAGACCCAGTACTTC
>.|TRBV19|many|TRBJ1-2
CASSEILYGYTF
TGTGCCAGTAGTGAGATCCTCTATGGCTACACCTTC
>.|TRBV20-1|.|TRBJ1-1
CSAPGPLNTEAFF
TGCAGTGCCCCGGGACCGCTGAACACTGAAGCTTTCTTT
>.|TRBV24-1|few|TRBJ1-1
CATSDRGMNTEAFF
TGTGCCACCAGCGACCGGGGCATGAACACTGAAGCTTTCTTT
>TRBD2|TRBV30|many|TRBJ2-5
CAWSRAGGDQETQYF
TGTGCCTGGAGTCGAGCGGGAGGGGACCAAGAGACCCAGTACTTC
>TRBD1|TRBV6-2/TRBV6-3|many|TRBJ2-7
CASSPPSGQGSGGEQYF
TGTGCCAGCAGTCCCCCCTCGGGACAGGGTTCGGGCGGCGAGCAGTACTTC
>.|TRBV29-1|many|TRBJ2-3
CSVGGGDRPTDTQYF
TGCAGCGTTGGTGGAGGGGACCGGCCCACAGATACGCAGTATTTT
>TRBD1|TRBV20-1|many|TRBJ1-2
CSAYRDRGADYGYTF
TGCAGTGCTTACCGGGACAGGGGCGCCGACTATGGCTACACCTTC
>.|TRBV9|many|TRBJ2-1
CASSVEVGAGGRYNEQFF
TGTGCCAGCAGCGTAGAGGTGGGGGCCGGCGGAAGATACAATGAGCAGTTCTTC
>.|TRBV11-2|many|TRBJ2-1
CASRLGGNDNEQFF
TGTGCCAGCAGACTGGGGGGAAATGACAATGAGCAGTTCTTC
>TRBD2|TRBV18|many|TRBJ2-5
CATGTSGMPGETQYF
TGTGCCACCGGGACTAGCGGGATGCCCGGGGAGACCCAGTACTTC
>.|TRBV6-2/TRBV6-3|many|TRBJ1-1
CASRMTGNTEAFF
TGTGCCAGCAGAATGACAGGGAACACTGAAGCTTTCTTT
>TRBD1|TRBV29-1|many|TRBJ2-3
CSVETGRGRADTQYF
TGCAGCGTTGAAACAGGCAGGGGGCGGGCAGATACGCAGTATTTT
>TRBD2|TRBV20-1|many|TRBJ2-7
CSARVAGALAYEQYF
TGCAGTGCTAGAGTTGCGGGAGCGCTCGCCTACGAGCAGTACTTC
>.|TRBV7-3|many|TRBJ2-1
CASSTGTSNEQFF
TGTGCCAGCAGCACCGGGACCTCCAATGAGCAGTTCTTC
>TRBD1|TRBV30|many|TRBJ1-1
CAWSPGQGRTEAFF
TGTGCCTGGAGTCCCGGACAGGGGCGGACTGAAGCTTTCTTT
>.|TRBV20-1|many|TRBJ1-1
CSAYSSLADTEAFF
TGCAGTGCCTACTCCAGTTTGGCGGACACTGAAGCTTTCTTT
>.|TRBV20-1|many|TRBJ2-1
CSASSKGGGGLSYNEQFF
TGCAGTGCTAGTTCAAAGGGAGGGGGAGGCCTCTCCTACAATGAGCAGTTCTTC
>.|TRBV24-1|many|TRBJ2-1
CATSDVRGVRGNEQFF
TGTGCCACCAGTGACGTGAGGGGCGTGAGGGGCAATGAGCAGTTCTTC